The present entry profiles one T cell receptor (beta chain) with its context. It lacks a known antigen. No base quality values were provided; no much bigger clone lies one nucleotide off. The data were obtained in a study of cytomegalovirus exposure and HLA in healthy donors listed by TCRdb under 2017. The study in broad terms: In an earlier analysis of several hundred of the donors, less than 350 Gb of sequence data and 90 million to 130 million unique TCR beta sequences from 150 million to 200 million T cells were reported. About 280 gigabases of sequencing data and roughly 81 million unique TCR sequences made up an early release that covered fewer than 650 HLA-typed donors. Among the roughly 390 genotyped donors, around 81% belonged to the genetic ancestry cluster associated with self-reported Caucasian donors. The study aimed to test whether cataloging public T cell receptors could reveal signatures of past pathogen exposure. The T cell repertoires of around 730 subjects were profiled by immunosequencing and related to cytomegalovirus serostatus. Besides the first cohort of hundreds of subjects, a separate validation cohort made up of over 100 different subjects was used. To predict cytomegalovirus infection status, the study brought together high-throughput TCR immunosequencing, statistical association of individual TCRs with disease status, and machine learning. A later analysis re-examined previously published TCR beta repertoires from roughly 720 donors and added high-resolution HLA genotyping to investigate patterns of TCR occurrence. In the later analysis, no new phenotypic data were used to find candidate immune exposures; instead, reliance was placed on TCR beta sequences and their occurrence across donors. To decide whether each TCR beta V gene segment behaved as functional or pseudogenic, an earlier analysis of some 600 of the donors relied on high-throughput TCR beta sequencing. Donor age, sex, ethnicity and CMV serostatus were collected together with the repertoire data. Genome-wide SNP genotypes for about three fifths of the roughly 670 donors were used in a later genetic analysis, which treated that subset as a discovery cohort. Every repertoire in the discovery cohort had been generated on one and the same sequencing platform. HLA typing included class I and class II loci at four-digit resolution. Typing coverage varied by locus: about 629-630 donors for A, B, C, DRB1 and DQB1; approximately 500 for DQA1; about 600 for DPA1; fewer than 480 for DPB1. A few DR-DQ haplotypes were handled as single units for association and clustering because linkage in the cohort was strong. Among about 400 genotyped donors of the cohort, an average of approximately 200,000 unique TCR beta nucleotide sequences was sequenced per donor, of which about 19% were non-productive. Broad study findings and their caveats: In this cohort, only TCR beta chains were sequenced, and detectable features were limited by the absence of alpha or paired-chain data. Sequencing depth was assumed to be roughly uniform across donors in the presence/absence analyses, though that assumption may not hold. Several of the top co-occurrence clusters appeared to be linked to parvovirus B19, influenza, CMV and Epstein-Barr virus, according to a later analysis. A later analysis associated 16,951 TCR beta sequences with specific HLA alleles at a false discovery rate of 0.05. Correlated functional status among segregating V segments might be attributable to linkage disequilibrium, but an unknown experimental factor could not be ruled out. Because the 87-base-pair reads could not distinguish some IMGT-functional V segments, including TRBV6-2 and TRBV6-3, those segments were excluded. Because counts were too low, roughly 17 rarely observed V segments, including chromosome 9 orphons, were left out of the earlier analysis of a few hundred of the donors. The classifier was reported to diagnose cytomegalovirus status with high specificity and sensitivity in both the original cohort and the validation cohort. According to a later genetic analysis, donors in an Asian-associated ancestry cluster had fewer N-insertions in productive TCRs than the approximately 610-donor mean. The only immune exposure information available for the cohort was CMV serostatus. A further reported finding was that TCR beta sequences accurately predicted the HLA-A and HLA-B alleles for most subjects in the first cohort. V-gene and J-gene trimming of TCR beta chains was associated with a missense DCLRE1C variant in a later genetic analysis, and the association was replicated in an independent cohort. Across donors, most TCR sequences were observed very rarely, whereas some public TCRs were present in many individuals. In a later analysis, most CMV-associated TCR beta chains were found to appear HLA-restricted, with HLA associations seemingly driven largely by CMV exposure. The study gave a list of some 150 TCR beta chains associated with cytomegalovirus. Because some donors lacked HLA typing at each locus, the association tests relied only on the typed subset. In an earlier analysis of 587 of the donors, most TCR beta V segments appeared in productive rearrangements about 90% or about 30% of the time, broadly matching IMGT annotations. In a later analysis, HLA-associated TCR beta chains showed more clonal expansion and lower generation probabilities than non-associated chains that were equally common. A group of highly shared sequence variants was considered likely to be a technical artifact of the sequencing pipeline. A few of the identified cytomegalovirus-associated TCR beta chains were confirmed in vitro to be specific for cytomegalovirus antigens. In a later analysis, the rate of TCR association differed among HLA loci, with DRB1 alleles having the most associated TCRs and HLA-C alleles having the fewest. Strong co-occurrence of HLA alleles, especially DR and DQ, made assigning TCR associations to individual alleles difficult. According to the authors, the approach could potentially be generalized to other disease states and immunological phenotypes.

Trimming removed 6 bases from V and 4 bases from J, leaving 16 bases between the germline ends. CDR1 is given as MNHEY and CDR2 as SVGAGI, both from the germline V gene. Spanning cysteine to phenylalanine, the CDR3 consists of 14 amino acids. The CDR3 DNA has 42 bases and is translated from base 1. Libraries were built with the immunoSEQ multiplex PCR assay. For the multiplex PCR, a mixture combining 60 forward primers for TCR Vbeta segments and 13 reverse primers for TCR Jbeta segments was used. The CDR3 region of rearranged TCR beta genes was amplified from genomic DNA with a multiplex PCR assay. Amplified TCR beta libraries were sequenced as 87-base-pair reads on the Illumina HiSeq System. The published analysis was carried out like this. Across the 670 or so repertoires, a later analysis counted roughly 84 million unique TCR beta chains, roughly 11 million of which were shared by at least two donors. Raw reads were error-corrected and collapsed into unique sequences with a nearest-neighbor algorithm that merged closely related sequences to remove PCR and sequencing errors. CDR3 sequences were aligned to IMGT reference sequences to assign V, D and J gene segments. Each retained sequence needed at least a six-nucleotide match to both a V gene segment and a J gene segment. Rearrangements were classified as productive when the CDR3 lacked stop codons and remained in frame with V and J, and all other rearrangements were classified as non-productive. CDR3 was defined by IMGT convention, running from the second conserved V-encoded cysteine to the conserved J-encoded phenylalanine. The earlier analysis of 550 to 650 of the donors excluded any sequence lacking an unambiguous match to a single V gene segment. An earlier analysis of some 610 of the donors called V segments functional above 56.7% productive rearrangements and segregating when the between-donor standard deviation exceeded 5%. To diagnose cytomegalovirus status from the catalog of TCR beta chain sequences, a statistical classification framework was built. V and J gene assignment, in a later analysis, came from comparing TCR nucleotide sequences with IMGT/GENE-DB human TR gene sequences. In a later analysis, CDR3 sequences and most-parsimonious VDJ recombination scenarios were assigned using the TCRdist pipeline. In a later analysis, each TCR beta chain was defined by its CDR3 amino acid sequence together with its V-gene family, and reads lacking a unique V-gene family were excluded. In a later analysis, 550 to 650 highly shared, low-generation-probability nucleotide sequences were removed to address suspected cross-contamination and a sequencing artifact. In a later analysis, a clonal expansion index was calculated for each public chain from normalized within-repertoire ranks of inferred template counts. In a later analysis, generation probabilities were computed using a VDJ recombination model fitted to out-of-frame rearrangements, and the results were checked against IGoR. Hypergeometric tests were used in a later analysis to score TCR-TCR, TCR-HLA and TCR-CMV co-occurrence, with a repertoire-size bias correction applied to the TCR pairs. In a later analysis, false discovery rates were estimated by permuting HLA or CMV assignments 20 times. In a later analysis, co-occurring TCRs were grouped with DBSCAN, and TCRdist sequence similarity was added when clustering was performed within HLA-allele-positive subsets. Co-occurrence clustering excluded repertoires with fewer than 30,000 or more than 120,000 public chains, plus five with anomalous nucleotide sharing. Imported from immuneACCESS, the table was reduced by TCRdb to in-frame sequences with V and J called. These copies leave out some clones; in studies compared against another copy, an unresolved V gene accounts for under half, and the cause of the remainder is not known. The DNA gave D and trimming, while V, J and clone size come from that table. The sample has around 85,000 clones on record, 70% to 80% of them singletons. Around 23% of the sample is in the top ten clones.

In total, approximately 690 healthy bone marrow donors made up the cohort. At the time of sampling, all cohort members were nominally healthy, though unrecorded immune exposures were likely present. The donor was CMV seropositive and belonged to the group of 270 or so seropositive cohort members. Every donor gave a peripheral blood sample, and the peripheral blood mononuclear cells from that sample were used for TCR beta sequencing. The Qiagen DNeasy Blood Extraction Kit was used to extract genomic DNA from the blood cell samples. Rearrangement joined TRBV6-5 to TRBJ2-7, with a tentative D gene TRBD2 over 6 matching bases. The source material was PBMCs. The source is a woman between 50 and 59 years old in good health and CMV-seropositive. This receptor carries the CDR3 CASRNQGGGYEQYF. The sequenced DNA: TGTGCCAGCAGGAACCAGGGAGGAGGGTACGAGCAGTACTTC.